This TCR beta chain was documented in a study of multiple sclerosis patients with progressive multifocal leukoencephalopathy. Sequencing used immunoSEQ multiplex PCR; TCRdb keeps in-frame clones, though not all of them. The sample lists 24,000 or so clones, under 95% seen once, with about 2% in the top ten. The time point denotes: roughly 13 months of natalizumab therapy. The CDR3 is 15 amino acids. The ends lost 4 bases at V and 2 bases at J; junction bases unmatched: 6. Per germline, CDR1 LGHNA and CDR2 YSLEER. The chain combines TRBV4-3 with TRBJ1-2, with TRBD1 matching 8 bases. The sequence came from a man younger than 40 with multiple sclerosis. The source material was PBMCs, sampled from a patient treated with natalizumab. This CDR3 is CASSRHHRGNYGYTF. The CDR3, as DNA: TGCGCCAGCAGCCGTCATCACAGGGGGAACTATGGCTACACCTTC.